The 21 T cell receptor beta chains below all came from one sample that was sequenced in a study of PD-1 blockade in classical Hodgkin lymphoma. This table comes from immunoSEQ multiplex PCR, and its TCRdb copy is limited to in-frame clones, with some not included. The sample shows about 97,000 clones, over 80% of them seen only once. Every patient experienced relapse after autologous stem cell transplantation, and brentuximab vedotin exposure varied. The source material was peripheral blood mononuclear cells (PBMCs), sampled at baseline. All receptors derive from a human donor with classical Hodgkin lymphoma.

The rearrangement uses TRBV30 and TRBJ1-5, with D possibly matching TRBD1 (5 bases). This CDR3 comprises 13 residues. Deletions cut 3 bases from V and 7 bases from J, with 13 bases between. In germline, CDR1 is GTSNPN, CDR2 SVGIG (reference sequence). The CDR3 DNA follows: TGTGCCTGGAGCGGCGGGCAGGGCCAGCCCCAGCATTTT. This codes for CAWSGGQGQPQHF.

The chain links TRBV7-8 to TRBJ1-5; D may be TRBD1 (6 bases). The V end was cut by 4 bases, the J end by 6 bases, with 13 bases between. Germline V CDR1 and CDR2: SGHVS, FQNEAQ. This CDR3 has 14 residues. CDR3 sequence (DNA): TGTGCCAGCAGCTCATACAGGGTTGGTCAGCCCCAGCATTTT. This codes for CASSSYRVGQPQHF.

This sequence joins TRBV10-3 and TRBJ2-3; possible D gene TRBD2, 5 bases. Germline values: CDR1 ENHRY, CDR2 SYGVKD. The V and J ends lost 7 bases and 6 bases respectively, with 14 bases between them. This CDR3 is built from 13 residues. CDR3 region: CAINQAVADTQYF. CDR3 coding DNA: TGTGCCATCAACCAAGCGGTAGCGGATACGCAGTATTTT.

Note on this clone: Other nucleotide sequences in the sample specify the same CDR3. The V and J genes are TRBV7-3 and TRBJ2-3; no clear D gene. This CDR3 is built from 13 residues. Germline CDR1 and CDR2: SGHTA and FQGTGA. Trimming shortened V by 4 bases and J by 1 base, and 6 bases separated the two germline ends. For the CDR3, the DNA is TGTGCCAGCAGCTCTACGCGCACAGATACGCAGTATTTT. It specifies CASSSTRTDTQYF.

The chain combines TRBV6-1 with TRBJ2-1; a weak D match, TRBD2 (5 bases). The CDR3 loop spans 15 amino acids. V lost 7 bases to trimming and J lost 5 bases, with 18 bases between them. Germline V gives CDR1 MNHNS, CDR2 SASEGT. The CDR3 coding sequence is TGTGCCAGCACTCCTATCCCCGGGAATCACAATGAGCAGTTCTTC. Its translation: CASTPIPGNHNEQFF.

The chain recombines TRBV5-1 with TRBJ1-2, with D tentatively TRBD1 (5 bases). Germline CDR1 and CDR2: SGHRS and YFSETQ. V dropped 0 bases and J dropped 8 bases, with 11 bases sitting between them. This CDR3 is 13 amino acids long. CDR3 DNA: TGCGCCAGCAGCTTGGAGGTGGGGCTGGGCTACACCTTC. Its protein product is CASSLEVGLGYTF.

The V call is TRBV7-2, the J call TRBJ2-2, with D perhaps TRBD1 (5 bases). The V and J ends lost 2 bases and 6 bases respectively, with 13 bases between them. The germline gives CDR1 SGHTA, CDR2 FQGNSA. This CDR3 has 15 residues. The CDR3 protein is CASSLSVRGSGELFF. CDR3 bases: TGTGCCAGCAGCTTATCCGTAAGGGGTTCCGGGGAGCTGTTTTTT.

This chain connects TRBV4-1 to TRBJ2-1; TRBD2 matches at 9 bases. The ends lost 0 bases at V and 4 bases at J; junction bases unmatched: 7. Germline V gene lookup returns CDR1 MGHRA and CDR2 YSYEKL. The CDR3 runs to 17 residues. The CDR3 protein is CASSQDAGGPPYNEQFF. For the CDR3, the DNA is TGCGCCAGCAGCCAAGACGCGGGAGGGCCGCCTTACAATGAGCAGTTCTTC.

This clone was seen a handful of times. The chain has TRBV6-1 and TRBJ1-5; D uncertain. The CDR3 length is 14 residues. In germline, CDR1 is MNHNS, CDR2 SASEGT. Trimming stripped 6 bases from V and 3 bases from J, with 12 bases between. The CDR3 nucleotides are TGTGCCAGCAGCCTACAAGGAAACAATCAGCCCCAGCATTTT. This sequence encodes CASSLQGNNQPQHF.

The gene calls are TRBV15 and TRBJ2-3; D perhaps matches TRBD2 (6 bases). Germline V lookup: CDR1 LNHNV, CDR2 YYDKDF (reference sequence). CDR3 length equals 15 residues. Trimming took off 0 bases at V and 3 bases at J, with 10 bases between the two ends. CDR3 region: CATSRERLATDTQYF. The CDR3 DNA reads TGTGCCACCAGCAGAGAAAGGCTAGCGACAGATACGCAGTATTTT.

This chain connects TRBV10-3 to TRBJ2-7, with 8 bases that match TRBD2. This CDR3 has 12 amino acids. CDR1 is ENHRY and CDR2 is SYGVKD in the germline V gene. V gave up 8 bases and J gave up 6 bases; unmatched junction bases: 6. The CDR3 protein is CAIRPAGGEQYF. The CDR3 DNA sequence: TGTGCCATCCGCCCGGCGGGAGGCGAGCAGTACTTC.

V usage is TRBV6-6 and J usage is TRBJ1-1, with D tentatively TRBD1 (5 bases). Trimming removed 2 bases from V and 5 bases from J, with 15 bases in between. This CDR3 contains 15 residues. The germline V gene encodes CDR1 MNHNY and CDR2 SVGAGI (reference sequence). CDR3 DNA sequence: TGTGCCAGCAGTTACCCGGGGGTGGAGGTAACTGAAGCTTTCTTT. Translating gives CASSYPGVEVTEAFF.

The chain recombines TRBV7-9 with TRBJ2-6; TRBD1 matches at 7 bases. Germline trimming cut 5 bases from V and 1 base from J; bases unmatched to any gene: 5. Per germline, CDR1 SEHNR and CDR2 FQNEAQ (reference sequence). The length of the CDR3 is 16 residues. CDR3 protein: CASSPYRGSGANVLTF. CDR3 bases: TGTGCCAGCAGCCCTTACAGGGGATCTGGGGCCAACGTCCTGACTTTC.

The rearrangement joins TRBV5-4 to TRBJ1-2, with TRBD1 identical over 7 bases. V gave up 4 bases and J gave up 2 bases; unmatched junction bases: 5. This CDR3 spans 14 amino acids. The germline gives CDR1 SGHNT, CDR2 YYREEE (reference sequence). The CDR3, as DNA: TGTGCCAGCAGCCGACAGGGTGGGAACTATGGCTACACCTTC. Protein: CASSRQGGNYGYTF.

CDR3 nucleotide sequence: TGCAGCGTTGAGGGACTAGCGGGTAATGAGCAGTTCTTC. This sequence encodes CSVEGLAGNEQFF. The chain employs TRBV29-1 and TRBJ2-1; 12 bases are a match to TRBD2. The CDR3 has 13 amino acids. V was pared by 3 bases and J by 7 bases, with 1 base of the junction left unmatched. CDR1 SQVTM and CDR2 ANQGSEA come from the germline V gene.

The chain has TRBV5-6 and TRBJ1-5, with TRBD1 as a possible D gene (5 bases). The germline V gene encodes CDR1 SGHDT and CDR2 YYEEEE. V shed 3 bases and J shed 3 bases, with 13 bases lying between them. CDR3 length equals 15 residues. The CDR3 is CASSWGRRTNQPQHF. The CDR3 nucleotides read TGTGCCAGCAGCTGGGGACGGAGAACCAATCAGCCCCAGCATTTT.

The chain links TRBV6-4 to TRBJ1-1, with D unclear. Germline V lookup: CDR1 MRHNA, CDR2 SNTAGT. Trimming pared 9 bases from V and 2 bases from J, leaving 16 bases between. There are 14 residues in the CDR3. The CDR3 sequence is CARRKAEVNTEAFF. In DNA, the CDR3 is TGTGCCAGACGAAAGGCCGAAGTAAACACTGAAGCTTTCTTT.

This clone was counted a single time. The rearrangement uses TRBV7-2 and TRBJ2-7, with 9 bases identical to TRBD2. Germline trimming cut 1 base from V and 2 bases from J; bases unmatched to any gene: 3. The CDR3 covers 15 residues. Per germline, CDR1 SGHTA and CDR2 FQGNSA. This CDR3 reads CASSLGAGGPYEQYF. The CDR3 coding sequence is TGTGCCAGCAGCTTAGGAGCGGGAGGCCCCTACGAGCAGTACTTC.

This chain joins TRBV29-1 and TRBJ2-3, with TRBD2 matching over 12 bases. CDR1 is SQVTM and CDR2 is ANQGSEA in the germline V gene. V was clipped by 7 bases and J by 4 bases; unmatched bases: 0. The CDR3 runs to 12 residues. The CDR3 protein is CSGLAGADTQYF. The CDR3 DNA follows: TGCAGCGGACTAGCGGGAGCAGATACGCAGTATTTT.

The CDR3 is CASSQRKARSSNQPQHF. CDR3 nucleotide sequence: TGTGCCAGCAGCCAGAGGAAGGCAAGGAGTAGCAATCAGCCCCAGCATTTT. The chain has TRBV11-3 and TRBJ1-5; no clear D gene. CDR3 length: 17 residues. Trimming removed 5 bases at V and 0 bases at J, with 17 bases between. Germline CDR1 SGHNT, CDR2 YENEEA. Together with reference TRBV11-3 and TRBJ1-5, the CDR3 gives the full variable domain: EAGVVQSPRYKIIEKKQPVAFWCNPISGHNTLYWYLQNLGQGPELLIRYENEEAVDDSQLPKDRFSAERLKGVDSTLKIQPAELGDSAVYLCASSQRKARSSNQPQHFGDGTRLSIL.

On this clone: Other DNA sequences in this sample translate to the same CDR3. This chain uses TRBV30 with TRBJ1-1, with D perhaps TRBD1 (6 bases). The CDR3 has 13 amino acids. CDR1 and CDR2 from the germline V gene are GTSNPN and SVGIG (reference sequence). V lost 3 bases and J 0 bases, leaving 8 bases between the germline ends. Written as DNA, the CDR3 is TGTGCCTGGAGCGGACAGTTGAACACTGAAGCTTTCTTT. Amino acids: CAWSGQLNTEAFF. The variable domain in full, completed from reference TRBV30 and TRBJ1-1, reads SQTIHQWPATLVQPVGSPLSLECTVEGTSNPNLYWYRQAAGRGLQLLFYSVGIGQISSEVPQNLSASRPQDRQFILSSKKLLLSDSGFYLCAWSGQLNTEAFFGQGTRLTVV.